The rows below give T cell receptor beta chains drawn from one sample of a study of blood T cell repertoires in COVID-19. Assay: immunoSEQ multiplex PCR; the TCRdb copy retains only in-frame clones and omits some. This sample carries a few hundred thousand clones, 85% of them seen once, and the ten largest clones take just over 7%. The sequenced sample was peripheral blood. The receptors shown here come from a human donor in a cohort sampled during active COVID-19. Both conserved end residues are trimmed from each CDR3. Clone size is not always given. Where it is, it says once, few, many or a class for expanded clones.

clone_size: -
j_call: TRBJ2-2
v_call: TRBV7-9
cdr3_aa: ASTYAGTTGTGELF

clone_size: -
j_call: TRBJ1-1
v_call: TRBV20-1
cdr3_aa: SLGEVTEAF

clone_size: -
j_call: TRBJ1-1
v_call: TRBV7-9
cdr3_aa: ASSPGRGEAF

clone_size: -
j_call: TRBJ1-6
v_call: TRBV10-3
cdr3_aa: AISSRDRGYSPLH

clone_size: -
j_call: TRBJ2-2
v_call: TRBV7-3
cdr3_aa: ASSLSRLAGTGELF

clone_size: -
j_call: TRBJ2-3
v_call: TRBV10-1
cdr3_aa: ATQGFGTDTQY

clone_size: -
j_call: TRBJ1-1
v_call: TRBV9
cdr3_aa: ASSVTSGYYTEAF

clone_size: -
j_call: TRBJ2-7
v_call: TRBV25-1
cdr3_aa: ASSVTGGGYEQY

clone_size: -
j_call: TRBJ1-1
v_call: TRBV29-1
cdr3_aa: SVEKGEGGRGAF

clone_size: -
j_call: TRBJ2-5
v_call: TRBV7-3
cdr3_aa: ASSDGGEETQY

clone_size: -
j_call: TRBJ2-7
v_call: TRBV30
cdr3_aa: AWSAEDRRDYEQY

clone_size: -
j_call: TRBJ1-1
v_call: TRBV6-5
cdr3_aa: ASSYSILGTGEAF

clone_size: medium-sized
j_call: TRBJ1-5
v_call: TRBV9
cdr3_aa: ASSVSSGSNQPQH

clone_size: -
j_call: TRBJ1-1
v_call: TRBV12-3/TRBV12-4
cdr3_aa: ASSLNVWAAAF

clone_size: -
j_call: TRBJ2-3
v_call: TRBV7-9
cdr3_aa: ASSLLTVTSTDTQY

clone_size: -
j_call: TRBJ2-7
v_call: TRBV5-6
cdr3_aa: ASSPWGQGDEQY

clone_size: -
j_call: TRBJ1-2
v_call: TRBV6-6
cdr3_aa: ASRDTRGYGYT

clone_size: once
j_call: TRBJ2-5
v_call: TRBV6-1
cdr3_aa: ASSDYSPMWGGGETQY

clone_size: -
j_call: TRBJ1-2
v_call: TRBV29-1
cdr3_aa: SVGTLYGYT

clone_size: -
j_call: TRBJ2-7
v_call: TRBV10-3
cdr3_aa: ATTGTGRSYEQY

clone_size: -
j_call: TRBJ1-5
v_call: TRBV2
cdr3_aa: ASTGDRNQPQH

clone_size: -
j_call: TRBJ1-2
v_call: TRBV10-3
cdr3_aa: AISGTGDYGYT

clone_size: -
j_call: TRBJ2-5
v_call: TRBV23-1
cdr3_aa: ASSQSSGGETQY

clone_size: -
j_call: TRBJ1-3
v_call: TRBV5-5
cdr3_aa: ASSPGHRVFYSGNTIY

clone_size: few
j_call: TRBJ2-7
v_call: TRBV5-1
cdr3_aa: ASSLEDRVIEQY

clone_size: -
j_call: TRBJ1-5
v_call: TRBV7-3
cdr3_aa: ASSPQPGGPQH

clone_size: -
j_call: TRBJ1-2
v_call: TRBV5-4
cdr3_aa: ASSFGESISVGYT

clone_size: -
j_call: TRBJ1-5
v_call: TRBV5-6
cdr3_aa: ASSLGGSNQPQH

clone_size: -
j_call: TRBJ2-3
v_call: TRBV5-6
cdr3_aa: ASSLRSTSGTDTQY

clone_size: -
j_call: TRBJ2-7
v_call: TRBV22-1
cdr3_aa: PGSAHQWRVYEQY

clone_size: -
j_call: TRBJ2-4
v_call: TRBV5-6
cdr3_aa: ASSLLAGALAKNIQY

clone_size: -
j_call: TRBJ2-5
v_call: TRBV24-1
cdr3_aa: ATSDLQGEETQY

clone_size: -
j_call: TRBJ2-7
v_call: TRBV2
cdr3_aa: ASRPGQGSHEQY

clone_size: -
j_call: TRBJ1-3
v_call: TRBV6-1
cdr3_aa: ASSEGQGGNTIY

clone_size: once
j_call: TRBJ2-1
v_call: TRBV15
cdr3_aa: ATSRDLLTSGGDSYNEQF

clone_size: -
j_call: TRBJ1-2
v_call: TRBV12-3/TRBV12-4
cdr3_aa: ASSPTNNYGYT

clone_size: -
j_call: TRBJ2-2
v_call: TRBV3-1/TRBV3-2
cdr3_aa: ASSQRGVAGELF

clone_size: -
j_call: TRBJ2-3
v_call: TRBV11-2
cdr3_aa: ASSSLPPQDTQY

clone_size: -
j_call: TRBJ2-7
v_call: TRBV5-6
cdr3_aa: ASSLVSGDEY

clone_size: -
j_call: TRBJ2-7
v_call: TRBV6-5
cdr3_aa: ASSPRGRNYEQY

clone_size: -
j_call: TRBJ2-2
v_call: TRBV30
cdr3_aa: AWKPDRPTGELF

clone_size: few
j_call: TRBJ2-3
v_call: TRBV5-1
cdr3_aa: ASSLAQDTDTQY

clone_size: few
j_call: TRBJ2-7
v_call: TRBV12-3/TRBV12-4
cdr3_aa: ASSLTGYEQY

clone_size: once
j_call: TRBJ2-3
v_call: TRBV5-4
cdr3_aa: ASSHITDTQY

clone_size: -
j_call: TRBJ2-7
v_call: TRBV18
cdr3_aa: ASSPRRGALNEQY

clone_size: -
j_call: TRBJ2-7
v_call: TRBV6-4
cdr3_aa: ASSDSKRETPAGGREQY

clone_size: few
j_call: TRBJ1-2
v_call: TRBV6-6
cdr3_aa: ASSSARGSVYGYT

clone_size: -
j_call: TRBJ1-5
v_call: TRBV30
cdr3_aa: AWSVYGGINQPQH

clone_size: -
j_call: TRBJ1-5
v_call: TRBV12-1
cdr3_aa: ASSLGTLLGGNQPQH

clone_size: -
j_call: TRBJ2-3
v_call: TRBV29-1
cdr3_aa: SVALAITDTQY

clone_size: -
j_call: TRBJ2-7
v_call: TRBV27
cdr3_aa: ASSFDRARDEQY

clone_size: -
j_call: TRBJ1-1
v_call: TRBV7-3
cdr3_aa: ASSSQENTEAF

clone_size: once
j_call: TRBJ1-1
v_call: TRBV12-3/TRBV12-4
cdr3_aa: ASYGNKNTEAF

clone_size: -
j_call: TRBJ2-7
v_call: TRBV6-6
cdr3_aa: ASSNRDFHYEQY

clone_size: -
j_call: TRBJ2-7
v_call: TRBV27
cdr3_aa: ASSFSRQEAYEQY

clone_size: -
j_call: TRBJ2-1
v_call: TRBV12-3/TRBV12-4
cdr3_aa: ASSLGDRNEQF

clone_size: -
j_call: TRBJ2-1
v_call: TRBV12-5
cdr3_aa: ASDLRQGASKGYEQF

clone_size: few
j_call: TRBJ2-2
v_call: TRBV5-6
cdr3_aa: ASSSQATGDLTGELF

clone_size: once
j_call: TRBJ2-2
v_call: TRBV5-1
cdr3_aa: ASSLGLAGNTGELF